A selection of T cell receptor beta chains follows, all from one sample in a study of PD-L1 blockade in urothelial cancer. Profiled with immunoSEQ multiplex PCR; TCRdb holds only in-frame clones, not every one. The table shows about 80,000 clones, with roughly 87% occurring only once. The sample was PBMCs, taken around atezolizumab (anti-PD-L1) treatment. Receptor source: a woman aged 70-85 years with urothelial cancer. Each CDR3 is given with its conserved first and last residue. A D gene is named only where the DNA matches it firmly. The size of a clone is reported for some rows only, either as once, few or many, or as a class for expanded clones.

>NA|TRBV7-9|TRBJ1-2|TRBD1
TGTGCCAGCAGCCGGGACAGGGTTGCTGGTGGCTACACCTTC
CASSRDRVAGGYTF
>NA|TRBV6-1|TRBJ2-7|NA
TGTGCCAGCAGTGTTTTGAGGGCTTTAACCGACGAGCAGTACTTC
CASSVLRALTDEQYF
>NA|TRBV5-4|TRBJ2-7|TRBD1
TGTGCCAGCAGCTCCCGGACAGGGGGTCCCACCTACGAGCAGTACTTC
CASSSRTGGPTYEQYF
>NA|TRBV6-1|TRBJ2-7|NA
TGTGCCAGCAGTGAGTTGGCCTCCCCCTACGAGCAGTACTTC
CASSELASPYEQYF
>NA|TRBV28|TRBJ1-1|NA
TGTGCCAGCACCCTAGGGGACACTGAAGCTTTCTTT
CASTLGDTEAFF
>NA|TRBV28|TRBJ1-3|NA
TGTGCCAGTCTCAGAAGCTCTGGAAACACCATATATTTT
CASLRSSGNTIYF
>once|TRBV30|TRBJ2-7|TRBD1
TGTGCCTGGAGGGGCAGGGGGATGGGAGTCTACGAGCAGTACTTC
CAWRGRGMGVYEQYF
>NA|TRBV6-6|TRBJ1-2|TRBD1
TGTGCCAGCAGTGGACAGGGTAACTATGGCTACACCTTC
CASSGQGNYGYTF
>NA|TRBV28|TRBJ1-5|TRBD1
TGTGCCACCTGTAGTTTGGGACAGGGGATGAATCAGCCCCAGCATTTT
CATCSLGQGMNQPQHF
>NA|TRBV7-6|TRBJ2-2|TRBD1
TGTGCCAGCAGCTTAGAACCGACAGGGTGGAACACCGGGGAGCTGTTTTTT
CASSLEPTGWNTGELFF
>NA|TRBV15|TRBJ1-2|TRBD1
TGTGCCACCAGCTTGATTTCCCTCGGACAGGGTTCATATGGCTACACCTTC
CATSLISLGQGSYGYTF
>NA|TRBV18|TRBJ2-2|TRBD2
TGTGCCAGCTCACCCGCAGCGGGAGGGCCGACCGGGGAGCTGTTTTTT
CASSPAAGGPTGELFF
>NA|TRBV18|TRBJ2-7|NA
TGTGCCAGCTCACACGCCGGGTCCCCGTACGAGCAGTACTTC
CASSHAGSPYEQYF
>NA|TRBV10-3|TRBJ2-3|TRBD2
TGTGCCATCAGTCCCGAGCGGGGATCTAGCACAGATACGCAGTATTTT
CAISPERGSSTDTQYF
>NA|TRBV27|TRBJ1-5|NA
TGTGCCAGCAGTCCCATGGAGGGGAAGCCCCAGCATTTT
CASSPMEGKPQHF
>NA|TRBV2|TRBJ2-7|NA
TGTGCCAGCAGGGAGGGAGCGAACCCTACCTACGAGCAGTACTTC
CASREGANPTYEQYF
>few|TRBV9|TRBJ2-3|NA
TGTGCCAGCAGCTGGACTTCTAGCACAGATACGCAGTATTTT
CASSWTSSTDTQYF
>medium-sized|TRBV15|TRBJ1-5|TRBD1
TGTGCCACCAGCAGAGGCGGGACAGGCCCTAATCAGCCCCAGCATTTT
CATSRGGTGPNQPQHF
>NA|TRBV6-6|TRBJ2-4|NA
TGTGCCAGCAGTTACGGTGTACTCGATGCCAAAAACATTCAGTACTTC
CASSYGVLDAKNIQYF
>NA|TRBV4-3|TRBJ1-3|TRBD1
TGCGCCAGCAGCCAAGACGGCGGGGGGACAGGGGCCGGAAACACCATATATTTT
CASSQDGGGTGAGNTIYF
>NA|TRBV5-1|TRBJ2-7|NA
TGCGCCAGCAGCGTGGACGTAGGGGGCTCCTACGAGCAGTACTTC
CASSVDVGGSYEQYF
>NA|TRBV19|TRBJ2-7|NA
TGTGCCAGTAGTATAGATGGAGGATCCTACGGGCAGTACTTC
CASSIDGGSYGQYF
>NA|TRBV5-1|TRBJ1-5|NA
TGCGCCAGCAGCCCAGAAGCAGGGGTTCAGCCCCAGCATTTT
CASSPEAGVQPQHF
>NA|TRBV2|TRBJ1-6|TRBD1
TGTGCCAGTCAGGGGGGTCAGGGGCGCTCACCCCTCCACTTT
CASQGGQGRSPLHF
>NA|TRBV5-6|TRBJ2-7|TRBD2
TGTGCCAGCAGCTTGGTTTGGGGGGGCGAGCAGTACTTC
CASSLVWGGEQYF
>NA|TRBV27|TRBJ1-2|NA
TGTGCCAGCAGTACCCGGACAGCTCCGGGGATCTATGGCTACACCTTC
CASSTRTAPGIYGYTF
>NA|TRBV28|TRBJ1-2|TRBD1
TGTGCCAGCAGTTTACCTGGACAGGGCCTCCATGGCTACACCTTC
CASSLPGQGLHGYTF
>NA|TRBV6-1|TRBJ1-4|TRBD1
TGTGCCAGCAGTGACCCCCCGGACAGGGGGCTTGAAAAACTGTTTTTT
CASSDPPDRGLEKLFF
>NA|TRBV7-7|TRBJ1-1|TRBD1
TGTGCCAGCAGCTTATACCCCTGGGACAGGGAGAACACTGAAGCTTTCTTT
CASSLYPWDRENTEAFF
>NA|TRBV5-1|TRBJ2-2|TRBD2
TGCGCCAGCAGCTTGGGCCTAGCGGGGTACACCGGGGAGCTGTTTTTT
CASSLGLAGYTGELFF
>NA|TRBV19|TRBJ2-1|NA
TGTGCCAGTAGTATCACCGGGAACACCGGGATGAATGAGCAGTTCTTC
CASSITGNTGMNEQFF
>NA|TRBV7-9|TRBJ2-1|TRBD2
TGTGCCAGCAGCTTAACTGGCGGGAGTAGGTACAATGAGCAGTTCTTC
CASSLTGGSRYNEQFF
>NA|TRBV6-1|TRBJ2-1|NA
TGTGCCAGCAGTGATGGGCTGACGTACTCCAATGAGCAGTTCTTC
CASSDGLTYSNEQFF